The rows below give T cell receptor beta chains drawn from one sample of a study of control samples from healthy donors and cancer patients. TCRdb's table, derived via immunoSEQ multiplex PCR, lists solely in-frame clones and lacks some. This repertoire shows 200,000 to 250,000 clones, about 94% found once; its top ten account for about 1.6%. Sequencing input: blood. Receptors were obtained from a middle-aged man in good health. Each CDR3 is given with its conserved first and last residue.

J	V	length	CDR3
TRBJ1-6	TRBV3-1/TRBV3-2	14	CASSQWTDNSPLHF
TRBJ2-3	TRBV10-3	14	CAISAPGARDTQYF
TRBJ1-5	TRBV10-3	15	CAISESDTYNQPQHF
TRBJ2-5	TRBV5-4	14	CASSRAGTRETQYF
TRBJ2-7	TRBV28	12	CASSLPLDEQYF
TRBJ2-2	TRBV30	15	CAWSAQAANTGELFF
TRBJ1-4	TRBV7-2	14	CASHDTGHNEKLFF
TRBJ2-4	TRBV9	16	CASSEGQGVSKNIQYF
TRBJ2-1	TRBV10-2	12	CASNHGGNEQFF
TRBJ1-5	TRBV9	13	CASSADTNQPQHF
TRBJ1-6	TRBV19	13	CASSMYTESPLHF
TRBJ1-3	TRBV9	16	CASSVEGGGSGNTIYF
TRBJ2-5	TRBV5-5	15	CASSLARSAQETQYF
TRBJ2-3	TRBV4-1	17	CASSHASGTSDTDTQYF
TRBJ1-2	TRBV6-5	11	CASSEGYGYTF
TRBJ2-1	TRBV7-9	14	CASSQFRGGGEQFF
TRBJ2-5	TRBV7-9	15	CASSPQRTVQETQYF
TRBJ1-4	TRBV5-1	14	CASSSTSSSEKLFF
TRBJ1-5	TRBV5-5	15	CASSWGVNSNQPQHF
TRBJ2-1	TRBV5-1	16	CASSLDRDPSYNEQFF
TRBJ1-5	TRBV28	15	CASSFVGRGVQPQHF
TRBJ2-1	TRBV6-2/TRBV6-3	15	CASSWRGGSGNEQFF
TRBJ2-7	TRBV11-2	15	CASSRITGYNYEQYF
TRBJ1-2	TRBV7-2	14	CASSLVNGDYGYTF
TRBJ1-5	TRBV28	16	CASSFIGGQSNQPQHF
TRBJ2-2	TRBV27	15	CASSLGVDISTELFF
TRBJ2-7	TRBV7-9	11	CASSLFSEQYF
TRBJ2-3	TRBV3-1/TRBV3-2	15	CASTKTSGNTDTQYF
TRBJ1-4	TRBV5-4	14	CASRRRVEDEKLFF
TRBJ2-7	TRBV4-1	15	CASSQERRVVGEQYF
TRBJ2-1	TRBV3-1/TRBV3-2	12	CASSQGTGLQFF
TRBJ2-1	TRBV28	12	CASSARGLEQFF
TRBJ1-1	TRBV7-9	14	CASSLWGLITEAFF
TRBJ1-1	TRBV25-1	13	CASSENRQSEAFF
TRBJ2-3	TRBV27	16	CASSLLRGASTDTQYF
TRBJ2-6	TRBV7-2	16	CASSLVRESGANVLTF
TRBJ1-5	TRBV27	13	CATTGQPGGPQHF
TRBJ1-4	TRBV4-1	14	CASSQDRGSEKLFF
TRBJ2-5	TRBV7-2	17	CASSLALASGGHETQYF
TRBJ1-2	TRBV28	14	CASSYYRSLYGYTF
TRBJ1-1	TRBV6-6	16	CATLSGGAIRGTEAFF
TRBJ2-1	TRBV10-2	15	CASSDISGLYNEQFF
TRBJ1-5	TRBV6-6	16	CASSGPGGRGNQPQHF
TRBJ1-2	TRBV7-2	14	CASSWDRLSYGYTF
TRBJ1-1	TRBV28	13	CASSLSRVGEAFF
TRBJ2-7	TRBV6-6	13	CASSYSQAYEQYF
TRBJ2-7	TRBV5-1	14	CASSLRDSGNEQYF
TRBJ2-5	TRBV7-3	14	CASSPTGLQETQYF